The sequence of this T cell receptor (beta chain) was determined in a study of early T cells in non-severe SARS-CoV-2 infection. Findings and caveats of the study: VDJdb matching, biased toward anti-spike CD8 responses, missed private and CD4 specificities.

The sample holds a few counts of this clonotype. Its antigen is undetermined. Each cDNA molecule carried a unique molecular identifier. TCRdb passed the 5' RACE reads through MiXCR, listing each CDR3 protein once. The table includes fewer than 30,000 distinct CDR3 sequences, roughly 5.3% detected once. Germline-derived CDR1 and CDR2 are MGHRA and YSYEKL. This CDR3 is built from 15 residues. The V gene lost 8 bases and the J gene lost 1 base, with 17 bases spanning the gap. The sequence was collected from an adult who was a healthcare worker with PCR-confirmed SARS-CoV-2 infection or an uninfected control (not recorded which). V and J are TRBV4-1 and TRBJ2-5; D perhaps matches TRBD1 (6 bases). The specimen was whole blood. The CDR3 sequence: CASRLRQALQETQYF. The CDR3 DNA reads TGCGCCAGCCGACTCCGACAGGCCCTCCAAGAGACCCAGTACTTC.